The sample holds a few counts of the clone carrying this TCR beta chain. The antigen is unknown. This sample was included in a study of T cells after yellow fever vaccination. Overall study results and limits: Peak timing came faster in the weaker secondary response, day 5 versus 15.

This CDR3 region has 15 residues. V was cut by 5 bases and J by 7 bases, with 15 bases left in between. From germline, CDR1 is SGHTA and CDR2 FQGNSA. TCRdb re-derived calls from the 5' RACE reads in MiXCR, one entry per CDR3 protein. The data show under 700,000 distinct CDR3 sequences, with about a sixth seen just once and 17% held by the top ten. The receptor was isolated from a man between 18 and 35 years old who received the YFV17D yellow fever vaccine. The rearrangement joins TRBV7-2 to TRBJ1-6; no clear D gene. The specimen comprised PBMCs, sampled more than 4 days after the first yellow fever vaccination. The CDR3 DNA reads TGTGCCAGCAGCACAAGCGGATTCGGGAATTCACCCCTCCACTTT. It is translated as CASSTSGFGNSPLHF.